The next 19 T cell receptor beta chains were all read from a single sample in a study of beta chain features in type 1 diabetes. What these receptors recognize is not known. Of the isolated RNA, all was reverse transcribed, and so the sequenced material was expressed TCRB transcripts. Repertoires were generated with immunoSEQ multiplex PCR, while TCRdb's copy carries only in-frame clones and drops some. Of approximately 240,000 clones in the sample, roughly 17% were seen once. The study, taken as a whole, reports: All four CD4+ subsets from Type 1 diabetes patients carried moderately but significantly shorter TCRB CDR3s.

Input material: naive CD4+ T cells from blood. The receptors shown here come from a man aged 30 to 45 with type 1 diabetes.

The DNA of the CDR3 is TGCGCCAGCAGTTTTGGGACAGGGAGCTACGAGCAGTACTTC. Its protein product is CASSFGTGSYEQYF. J is TRBJ2-7 and V is TRBV5-1; 9 bases line up with TRBD1. V shed 5 bases, J shed 3 bases, and the junction held 6 bases outside the gene matches. The CDR3 contains 14 residues. CDR1 is SGHRS and CDR2 is YFSETQ in the germline V gene.

This clone was seen a handful of times. The chain employs TRBV9 and TRBJ1-5; D gene unclear. Trimming left V 0 bases short and J 8 bases short, with 6 bases between. CDR1 is SGDLS and CDR2 is YYNGEE in the germline V gene. This CDR3 contains 12 residues. CDR3 residues: CASSVGEEPQHF. The CDR3 DNA reads as TGTGCCAGCAGCGTAGGGGAAGAGCCCCAGCATTTT.

Only a few counts were recorded for this clone. The chain recombines TRBV5-1 with TRBJ2-1; D is perhaps TRBD2 (5 bases). CDR3 length: 15 amino acids. V was shortened by 2 bases and J by 5 bases, with 14 bases between the two germline ends. Germline CDR1 is SGHRS and CDR2 is YFSETQ. The CDR3 region has the DNA TGCGCCAGCAGCTTAGTGATTAGCGCCAACAATGAGCAGTTCTTC. It codes for CASSLVISANNEQFF.

This sequence joins TRBV7-2 and TRBJ2-5; no firm D call. CDR3 length: 15 amino acids. Germline CDR1 reads SGHTA; CDR2 reads FQGNSA. V was shortened by 5 bases and J by 2 bases, with 15 bases between the two germline ends. DNA for the CDR3: TGTGCCAGCAGCGCGCAGCTCAGGTTACAAGAGACCCAGTACTTC. Translated, it gives CASSAQLRLQETQYF.

The chain links TRBV28 to TRBJ2-7; weak D call: TRBD2 (6 bases). The CDR3 has 14 residues. The V gene lost 7 bases and the J gene lost 3 bases, with 16 bases spanning the gap. The germline V gene encodes CDR1 MDHEN and CDR2 SYDVKM. For the CDR3, the DNA is TGTGCCAGCACCGATGGGCAGGGACTCTACGAGCAGTACTTC. It encodes CASTDGQGLYEQYF. The complete variable domain, with remaining parts taken from reference TRBV28 and TRBJ2-7, reads DVKVTQSSRYLVKRTGEKVFLECVQDMDHENMFWYRQDPGLGLRLIYFSYDVKMKEKGDIPEGYSVSREKKERFSLILESASTNQTSMYLCASTDGQGLYEQYFGPGTRLTVT.

The chain uses TRBV29-1 and TRBJ2-3; no clear D gene. Germline CDR1 SQVTM, CDR2 ANQGSEA. V was clipped by 7 bases and J by 4 bases, with 9 bases between them. This CDR3 comprises 11 residues. CDR3 loop: CSGVRADTQYF. CDR3 bases: TGCAGCGGCGTACGTGCAGATACGCAGTATTTT.

The chain links TRBV19 to TRBJ2-1, with 7 bases matching TRBD2. Germline CDR1 LNHDA, CDR2 SQIVND (reference sequence). V was pared by 3 bases and J by 4 bases, with 9 bases of the junction left unmatched. There are 16 residues in the CDR3. In DNA form, the CDR3 reads TGTGCCAGTAGTATTTATGCTAGCGGCACTTACAATGAGCAGTTCTTC. Its protein is CASSIYASGTYNEQFF.

There are a few counts of this clone. V and J are TRBV30 and TRBJ1-5; 9 bases map to TRBD1. Germline values: CDR1 GTSNPN, CDR2 SVGIG (reference sequence). Trimming cost V 4 bases and J 7 bases; bases outside gene matches: 11. This CDR3 spans 15 amino acids. DNA of the CDR3: TGTGCCTGGAAATCCCGGACAGGGGCTGGGCAGCCCCAGCATTTT. The encoded protein is CAWKSRTGAGQPQHF.

V and J are TRBV5-4 and TRBJ1-1, with TRBD1 as a possible D gene (5 bases). The CDR3 contains 14 residues. Germline lookup yields CDR1 SGHNT and CDR2 YYREEE (reference sequence). Trimming stripped 4 bases from V and 0 bases from J, with 10 bases between. This CDR3 is CASSLGTVNTEAFF. In DNA, the CDR3 is TGTGCCAGCAGCCTGGGGACGGTGAACACTGAAGCTTTCTTT.

The chain recombines TRBV29-1 with TRBJ2-3; 9 bases are shared with TRBD1. Looked up from germline, CDR1 is SQVTM and CDR2 is ANQGSEA. The CDR3 loop spans 13 amino acids. CDR3: CRADRGISDTQYF. DNA for the CDR3: TGCAGGGCGGACAGGGGTATATCAGATACGCAGTATTTT.

The V and J genes are TRBV2 and TRBJ2-5; 7 nucleotides agree with TRBD2. Trimming at V came to 9 bases and at J to 4 bases, leaving 5 bases not matched to a gene. This CDR3 is built from 12 residues. CDR1 is SNHLY and CDR2 is FYNNEI in the germline V gene. CDR3 loop: CASKREGETQYF. The CDR3 DNA is TGTGCCAGTAAGAGGGAGGGAGAGACCCAGTACTTC.

The genes are TRBV5-1 and TRBJ2-5, with a weak D call TRBD1 (6 bases). In germline, CDR1 is SGHRS, CDR2 YFSETQ. V was shortened by 0 bases and J by 4 bases, with 22 bases between the two germline ends. The CDR3 runs 18 residues. This CDR3 is CASSLVSVRATRGETQYF. CDR3 in DNA: TGCGCCAGCAGCTTGGTCAGCGTTCGAGCCACCAGGGGAGAGACCCAGTACTTC.

The genes are TRBV5-4 and TRBJ2-1; 10 bases match TRBD2. The J segment lost 7 bases and the V segment lost 4 bases, leaving 8 bases of the junction unmatched. The CDR3 is 15 residues long. The germline V gene has CDR1 SGHNT and CDR2 YYREEE (reference sequence). DNA for the CDR3: TGTGCCAGCAGCGGAAGCGGGAGGGCGGGGAATGAGCAGTTCTTC. Amino acids: CASSGSGRAGNEQFF.

This clone occurred a few times. The V gene is TRBV23-1, the J gene TRBJ2-7, with D unclear. TRBV23-1 is an ORF; its function is uncertain. This CDR3 region has 18 residues. V dropped 4 bases and J dropped 6 bases, with 28 bases sitting between them. The CDR3 loop is CASSRQSVVWRPILEQYF. The CDR3 bases are TGCGCCAGCAGTCGTCAATCAGTAGTTTGGAGACCTATACTCGAGCAGTACTTC.

This clone was found a few times. The chain recombines TRBV2 with TRBJ2-7; possibly TRBD2 for D (5 bases). V was cut by 5 bases and J by 3 bases, with 8 bases left in between. The CDR3 has 12 amino acids. Looked up from germline, CDR1 is SNHLY and CDR2 is FYNNEI. The CDR3 here is CASSQDYYEQYF. The CDR3 region has the DNA TGTGCCAGCAGTCAAGACTACTACGAGCAGTACTTC.

This clone has a handful of counts. Other nucleotide sequences from this sample produce the same CDR3. The chain links TRBV29-1 to TRBJ2-7; tentative D call: TRBD1 (6 bases). The germline gives CDR1 SQVTM, CDR2 ANQGSEA. The CDR3 runs to 12 residues. V was shortened by 3 bases and J by 3 bases, with 9 bases between the two germline ends. CDR3 DNA sequence: TGCAGCGTTGAGGACAGCAGCTACGAGCAGTACTTC. As protein: CSVEDSSYEQYF.

This chain links TRBV18 with TRBJ2-1; tentatively, D is TRBD2 (5 bases). Germline loops: CDR1 KGHSH, CDR2 LQKENI. Trimming took 8 bases from V and 10 from J, leaving 15 bases between them. The CDR3 runs to 12 residues. For the CDR3, the DNA is TGTGCCAGCCTGTCTGCTGCGGGCGAGCAGTTCTTC. Its translation: CASLSAAGEQFF.

The chain employs TRBV7-9 and TRBJ2-1; 9 bases align to TRBD2. CDR3 length: 15 amino acids. The germline V gene encodes CDR1 SEHNR and CDR2 FQNEAQ (reference sequence). Losses at the gene ends were 1 base for V and 6 bases for J; bases not matched to a gene: 4. CDR3 amino acids: CASSLGLAERNEQFF. CDR3 DNA: TGTGCCAGCAGCTTAGGACTAGCGGAACGCAATGAGCAGTTCTTC.

Remarks on this clone: This CDR3 is also generated by other DNA sequences in the sample. The rearrangement joins TRBV9 to TRBJ2-7; D ambiguous. CDR3 size: 13 residues. V was shortened by 2 bases and J by 4 bases, with 10 bases between the two germline ends. The V gene's germline CDR1 is SGDLS and CDR2 YYNGEE. This CDR3 reads CASSVAGSYEQYF. In DNA form, the CDR3 reads TGTGCCAGCAGCGTCGCTGGATCTTACGAGCAGTACTTC.